This TCR beta chain was found in a study of T cells in Graves' hyperthyroidism and ophthalmopathy. The study's findings and limits: Ophthalmopathy and stable hyperthyroidism were separated by a 13 V-J model.

Using RNA transcripts as the source, TCR beta CDR3 regions were amplified. In the first-round RT-PCR of the TCR CDR3, the HTBI primer set was used. Using its own MiXCR run on the multiplex PCR reads, TCRdb lists one record per CDR3 protein. Of 350,000 to 500,000 distinct CDR3 sequences detected, roughly 13% appear once; the ten largest clones hold 5% to 6%. This CDR3 has 17 amino acids. Trimming at V came to 0 bases and at J to 2 bases, leaving 6 bases not matched to a gene. Germline CDR1 is SGHRS and CDR2 is YFSETQ. PBMCs were sourced from approximately 9 ml fresh peripheral blood. This clonotype was counted many times. The antigen is not known.

The receptor was derived from a young woman with Graves' hyperthyroidism. The source material was blood. The genes are TRBV5-1 and TRBJ2-3, with 10 positions matching TRBD2. In DNA, the CDR3 is TGCGCCAGCAGCTTGGATCCTAGCGGGAGTTACACAGATACGCAGTATTTT. Residues: CASSLDPSGSYTDTQYF.